The entry that follows covers one T cell receptor beta chain sequence. The antigen remains undetermined. Receiving focal radiation plus CTLA-4 blockade with ipilimumab were patients who had chemo-refractory metastatic non-small-cell lung cancer. The data were produced by immunoSEQ multiplex PCR, yet TCRdb's version contains in-frame clones alone and is incomplete. The sample comprises around 44,000 clones, around nine tenths of which are singletons, and less than 20% rests with the top ten. This entry comes from a study of radiotherapy plus CTLA-4 blockade in lung cancer. The overall study: Among enrolled patients, roughly 20% responded and 31% achieved disease control.

Study-level results: Blood TCR clones of tumor origin expanded after radiotherapy plus ipilimumab. Strongest reported response predictors: early blood clone changes and post-radiation interferon-beta.

CDR1 and CDR2 from the germline V gene are SGHDN and FVKESK. The CDR3 runs to 17 residues. V dropped 1 base and J dropped 5; count of bases not matched to a gene: 7. V gene TRBV14 combines with J gene TRBJ2-1; 11 bases are shared with TRBD2. The sample consisted of peripheral blood, taken from a patient treated with radiotherapy plus ipilimumab. The clonotype originates from a human donor with non-small cell lung cancer that progressed on radiotherapy plus ipilimumab. Some clones in this sample may be carry-over from other donors' samples. In nucleotides, the CDR3 is TGTGCCAGCAGCCAAGTCATCCTAGCGGGAGGAGACAATGAGCAGTTCTTC. This translates into CASSQVILAGGDNEQFF.